This T cell receptor (beta chain) was captured in a study of shared clonotypes between healthy human individuals. Sequenced by immunoSEQ multiplex PCR; TCRdb stores in-frame clones only, minus some. In the table there are 400,000 to 500,000 clones, less than 80% of which are singletons. The CDR3 has 20 residues. V gene TRBV21-1 combines with J gene TRBJ1-3. TRBV21-1 is a pseudogene segment. The source is a woman between 40 and 55 years old in good health. Some clones in this sample may be carry-over from other donors' samples. What was sequenced was PBMCs. The CDR3 sequence is CASRRGYLAARLDSGNTIYF. The CDR3 DNA follows: TGTGCCAGCAGGCGGGGGTACCTCGCCGCGCGACTCGACTCTGGAAACACCATATATTTT.